These 2 T cell receptor beta chains were sequenced from one sample in a study of CD8 T cells in Susac syndrome. RNA totalling about 0.5 to 1 ug underwent reverse transcription with random hexamers. From the immunoSEQ multiplex PCR reads, TCRdb called clonotypes with MiXCR, one entry per CDR3 protein. This sample has a few hundred thousand distinct CDR3 sequences; around 85% occur once, and the top ten carry around 0.22%. Material for sequencing was CD8+ T cells from PBMCs. These receptor sequences come from a human donor with multiple sclerosis.

V and J are TRBV4-3 and TRBJ1-2; D perhaps matches TRBD1 (6 bases). Trimming cost V 3 bases and J 2 bases, with 19 bases left between them. The CDR3 is 17 amino acids. Per germline, CDR1 LGHNA and CDR2 YSLEER. In DNA, the CDR3 is TGCGCCAGCAGCCAGGAGGTGACAGGCCCAATAAACTATGGCTACACCTTC. Translated: CASSQEVTGPINYGYTF.

The gene calls are TRBV11-2 and TRBJ1-1, with D possibly being TRBD1 (5 bases). Deletions cut 2 bases from V and 6 bases from J, with 7 bases between. This CDR3 is built from 12 residues. CDR1 is SGHAT, CDR2 FQNNGV, per germline. In DNA form, the CDR3 reads TGTGCCAGCAGCTTACAGGGCGCTGAAGCTTTCTTT. This encodes CASSLQGAEAFF.